This T cell receptor (beta chain) was identified during a study of graft-versus-host responses after intestinal transplantation. Study as a whole: Transplant types were multivisceral, liver-intestinal, or isolated intestinal. Among the recipients, all got anti-thymocyte globulin induction and then tacrolimus and steroids for about three years.

General observations from the study: Allografts of patients with graft-donor T cell macrochimerism showed high graft-versus-host to host-versus-graft clone ratios. Peak circulating GvH clone levels tracked with early post-transplant HvG declines.

The CDR3 totals 12 residues. Germline-derived CDR1 and CDR2 are SGHDT and YYEEEE. Trimming stripped 5 bases from V and 10 bases from J, with 15 bases between. Sequenced by immunoSEQ multiplex PCR; TCRdb stores in-frame clones only, minus some. The table shows some 96,000 clones, with roughly 87% occurring only once. To note about this clone: The antigen is undetermined.

V is TRBV5-6 and J is TRBJ1-2; D might be TRBD1 (6 bases). This specimen consisted of unstimulated CD4+ T cells sorted from spleen or lymph node cells, obtained before transplant. The receptor was derived from a human donor who was the organ donor for an intestinal transplant. CDR3 coding DNA: TGTGCCAGCAGGGGAGGGGGTGGTGACTACACCTTC. Residues: CASRGGGGDYTF.